This T cell receptor (beta chain) was obtained from a study of blood T cell repertoires in COVID-19. Measured with immunoSEQ multiplex PCR; TCRdb has only the in-frame clones, and not every one. There are around 92,000 clones in the sample; around 83% occur only once, and approximately 12% lies in the top ten. Trimming left V 2 bases short and J 7 bases short, with 14 bases between. The CDR3 has 15 amino acids. Germline CDR1 is LGHDT and CDR2 is YNNKEL (reference sequence). The TCR sequence derives from an older woman in a cohort sampled during active or convalescent COVID-19. The chain has TRBV3-1 (or the pseudogene TRBV3-2) and TRBJ2-2; maybe TRBD2 (7 bases). Sequenced input: peripheral blood. This chain's CDR3 is CASSQLAEGGGELFF. The CDR3 nucleotides read TGTGCCAGCAGCCAACTAGCGGAGGGGGGCGGGGAGCTGTTTTTT.